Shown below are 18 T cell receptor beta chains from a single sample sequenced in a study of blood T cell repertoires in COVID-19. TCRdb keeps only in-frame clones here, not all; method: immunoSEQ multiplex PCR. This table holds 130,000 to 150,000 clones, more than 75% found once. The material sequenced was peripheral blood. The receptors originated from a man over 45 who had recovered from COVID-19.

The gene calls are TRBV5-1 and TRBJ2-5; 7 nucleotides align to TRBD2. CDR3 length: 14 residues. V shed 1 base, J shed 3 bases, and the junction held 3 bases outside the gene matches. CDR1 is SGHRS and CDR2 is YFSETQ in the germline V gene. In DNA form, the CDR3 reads TGCGCCAGCAGCTTGCGGGGAGGGGAAGAGACCCAGTACTTC. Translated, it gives CASSLRGGEETQYF.

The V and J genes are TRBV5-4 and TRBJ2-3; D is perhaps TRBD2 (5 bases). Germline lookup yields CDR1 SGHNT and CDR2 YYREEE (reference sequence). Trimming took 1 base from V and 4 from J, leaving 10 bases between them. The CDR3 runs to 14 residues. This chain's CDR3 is CASSLTGSPDTQYF. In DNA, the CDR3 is TGTGCCAGCAGCTTGACGGGGAGCCCAGATACGCAGTATTTT.

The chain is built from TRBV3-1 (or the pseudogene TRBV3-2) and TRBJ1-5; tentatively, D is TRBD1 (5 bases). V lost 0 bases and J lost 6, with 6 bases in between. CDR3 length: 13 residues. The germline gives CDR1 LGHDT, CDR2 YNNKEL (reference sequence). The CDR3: CASSQDTGQPQHF. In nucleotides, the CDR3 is TGTGCCAGCAGCCAAGACACAGGTCAGCCCCAGCATTTT.

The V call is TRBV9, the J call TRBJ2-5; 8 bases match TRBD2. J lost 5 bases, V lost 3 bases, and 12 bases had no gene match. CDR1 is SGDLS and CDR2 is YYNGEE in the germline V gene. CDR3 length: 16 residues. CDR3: CASSATGGGRSETQYF. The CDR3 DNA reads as TGTGCCAGCAGCGCGACCGGCGGGGGGCGAAGCGAGACCCAGTACTTC.

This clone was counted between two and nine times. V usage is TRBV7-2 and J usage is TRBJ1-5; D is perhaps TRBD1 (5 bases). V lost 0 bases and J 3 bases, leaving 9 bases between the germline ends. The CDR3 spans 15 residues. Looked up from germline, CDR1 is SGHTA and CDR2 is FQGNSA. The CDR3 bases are TGTGCCAGCAGCTTAGCCGCAGGGAACAATCAGCCCCAGCATTTT. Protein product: CASSLAAGNNQPQHF.

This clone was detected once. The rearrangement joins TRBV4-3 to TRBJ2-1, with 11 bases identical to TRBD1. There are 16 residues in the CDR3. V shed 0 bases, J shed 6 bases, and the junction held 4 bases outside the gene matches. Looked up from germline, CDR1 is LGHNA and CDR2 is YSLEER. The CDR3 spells CASSQDPGTGGNEQFF. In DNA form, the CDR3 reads TGCGCCAGCAGCCAAGATCCCGGGACAGGGGGCAATGAGCAGTTCTTC.

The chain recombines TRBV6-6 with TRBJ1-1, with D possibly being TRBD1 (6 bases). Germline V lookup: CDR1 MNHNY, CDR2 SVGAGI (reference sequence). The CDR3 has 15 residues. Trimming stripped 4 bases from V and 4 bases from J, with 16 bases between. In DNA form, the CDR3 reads TGTGCCAGCAGTTCCTCCACAGGGTCGGGCACTGAAGCTTTCTTT. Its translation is CASSSSTGSGTEAFF.

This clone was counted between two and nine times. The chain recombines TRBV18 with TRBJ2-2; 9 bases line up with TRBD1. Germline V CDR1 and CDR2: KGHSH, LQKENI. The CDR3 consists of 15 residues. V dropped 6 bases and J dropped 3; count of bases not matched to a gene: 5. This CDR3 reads CASSLTGGYTGELFF. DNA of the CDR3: TGTGCCAGCTCGTTGACAGGGGGTTACACCGGGGAGCTGTTTTTT.

The CDR3 DNA is TGTGCCAGCAGCTTAGCCCTCTATGGGGGGGAGCAGTACTTC. Encoded protein: CASSLALYGGEQYF. The rearrangement links TRBV7-6 to TRBJ2-7, with D tentatively TRBD2 (6 bases). The V end lost 0 bases, the J end lost 7 bases, and 13 bases lay between the germline ends. CDR3 size: 14 residues. CDR1 and CDR2 from the germline V gene are SGHVS and FNYEAQ.

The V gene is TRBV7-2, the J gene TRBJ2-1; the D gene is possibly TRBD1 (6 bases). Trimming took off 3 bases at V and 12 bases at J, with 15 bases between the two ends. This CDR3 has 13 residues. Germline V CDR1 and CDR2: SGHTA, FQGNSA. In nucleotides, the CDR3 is TGTGCCAGCAGCTTTGCTACAGGGAGTTGGCAGTTCTTC. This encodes CASSFATGSWQFF.

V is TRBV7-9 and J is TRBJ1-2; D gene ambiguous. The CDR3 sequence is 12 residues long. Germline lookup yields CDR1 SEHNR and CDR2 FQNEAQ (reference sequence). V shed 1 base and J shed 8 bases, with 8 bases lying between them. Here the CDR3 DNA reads TGTGCCAGCAGCTTAGAGTTACTCGGCTACACCTTC. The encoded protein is CASSLELLGYTF.

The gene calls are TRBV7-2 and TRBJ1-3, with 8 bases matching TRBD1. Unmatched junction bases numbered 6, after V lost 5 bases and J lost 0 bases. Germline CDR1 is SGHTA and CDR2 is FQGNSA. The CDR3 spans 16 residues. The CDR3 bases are TGTGCCAGCAGCCTTAGGACAGGGCTCTCTGGAAACACCATATATTTT. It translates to CASSLRTGLSGNTIYF.

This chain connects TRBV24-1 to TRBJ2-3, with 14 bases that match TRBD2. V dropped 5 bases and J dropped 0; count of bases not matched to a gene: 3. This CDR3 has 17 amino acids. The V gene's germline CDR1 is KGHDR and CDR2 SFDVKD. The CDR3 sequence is CATSVGTSGGSTDTQYF. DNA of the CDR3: TGTGCCACCAGTGTAGGGACTAGCGGGGGAAGCACAGATACGCAGTATTTT.

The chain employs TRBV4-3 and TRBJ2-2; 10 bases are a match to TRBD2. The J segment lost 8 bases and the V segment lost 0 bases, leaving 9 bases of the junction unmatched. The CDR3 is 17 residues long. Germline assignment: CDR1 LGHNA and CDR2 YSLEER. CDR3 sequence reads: CASSQDRPSGGGGELFF. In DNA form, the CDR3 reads TGCGCCAGCAGCCAAGATAGGCCTAGCGGGGGTGGAGGGGAGCTGTTTTTT.

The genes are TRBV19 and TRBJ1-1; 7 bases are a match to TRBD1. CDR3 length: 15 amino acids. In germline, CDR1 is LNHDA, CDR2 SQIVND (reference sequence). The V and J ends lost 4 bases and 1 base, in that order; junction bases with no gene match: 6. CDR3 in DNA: TGTGCCAGTAGTACAACAGGGGTCGCGAACACTGAAGCTTTCTTT. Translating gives CASSTTGVANTEAFF.

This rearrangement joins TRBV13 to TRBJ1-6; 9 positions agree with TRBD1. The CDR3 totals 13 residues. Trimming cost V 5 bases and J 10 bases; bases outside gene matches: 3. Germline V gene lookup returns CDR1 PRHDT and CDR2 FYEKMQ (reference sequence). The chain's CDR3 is CASSLQGASPLHF. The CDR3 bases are TGTGCCAGCAGCCTACAGGGGGCCTCACCCCTCCACTTT.

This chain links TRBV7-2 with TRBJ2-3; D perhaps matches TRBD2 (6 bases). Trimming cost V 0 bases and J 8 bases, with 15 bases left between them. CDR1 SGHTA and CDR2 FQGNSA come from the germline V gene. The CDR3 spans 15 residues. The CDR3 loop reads CASSLAILGGGTQYF. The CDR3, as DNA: TGTGCCAGCAGCTTAGCTATTCTGGGAGGAGGTACGCAGTATTTT. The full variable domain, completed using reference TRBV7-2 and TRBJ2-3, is GAGVSQSPSNKVTEKGKDVELRCDPISGHTALYWYRQSLGQGLEFLIYFQGNSAPDKSGLPSDRFSAERTGGSVSTLTIQRTQQEDSAVYLCASSLAILGGGTQYFGPGTRLTVL.

Here the CDR3 DNA reads TGTGCCAGCAGCAAAGACCAGTACGGCTACACCTTC. It specifies CASSKDQYGYTF. The V gene is TRBV21-1, the J gene TRBJ1-2; TRBD1 is the table's D call, not checked against the DNA. TRBV21-1 is a documented pseudogene. The CDR3 is 12 residues long.